These 19 T cell receptor beta chains share one sample of origin, sequenced in a study of T cell responses to AZD1222 COVID-19 vaccine. Measured with immunoSEQ multiplex PCR; TCRdb has only the in-frame clones, and not every one. The sample contains over 100,000 clones, roughly 90% of which appear only once. Sequencing was performed on peripheral blood, taken on day 0 of AZD1222 vaccination. The source of these receptors is an adult in good health.

The CDR3 loop is CATSPTAMNTEAFF. CDR3 in DNA: TGTGCCACCAGTCCTACAGCAATGAACACTGAAGCTTTCTTT. V and J are TRBV15 and TRBJ1-1, with D hard to call. The germline V gene has CDR1 LNHNV and CDR2 YYDKDF (reference sequence). V lost 6 bases and J lost 0, with 11 bases in between. The CDR3 runs 14 residues.

This sequence joins TRBV15 and TRBJ1-1; possible D gene TRBD1, 5 bases. Trimming removed 0 bases at V and 4 bases at J, with 12 bases between. The CDR3 totals 15 residues. Germline values: CDR1 LNHNV, CDR2 YYDKDF (reference sequence). CDR3 loop: CATSRDLSGRTEAFF. The CDR3 coding sequence is TGTGCCACCAGCAGAGATCTATCGGGGCGCACTGAAGCTTTCTTT.

The chain uses TRBV24-1 and TRBJ1-4; D may be TRBD1 (5 bases). Germline V gives CDR1 KGHDR, CDR2 SFDVKD. Between the trimmed V and J ends, which lost 0 bases and 11 bases, there was a span of 6 bases. The length of the CDR3 is 12 residues. The CDR3, as DNA: TGTGCCACCAGTGATTTGGAGGGGAAACTGTTTTTT. Protein product: CATSDLEGKLFF.

The V call is TRBV3-1 (or the pseudogene TRBV3-2), the J call TRBJ1-5; 9 bases fit TRBD1. The CDR3 totals 14 residues. Germline V CDR1 and CDR2: LGHDT, YNNKEL (reference sequence). V gave up 5 bases and J gave up 6 bases; unmatched junction bases: 5. The CDR3 spells CASSSGTGRQPQHF. CDR3 sequence (DNA): TGTGCCAGCAGCTCCGGGACAGGGCGTCAGCCCCAGCATTTT.

The chain combines TRBV6-1 with TRBJ1-6; the D gene is possibly TRBD1 (5 bases). With 1 base removed from V and 3 bases from J, the gap between germline ends came to 13 bases. This CDR3 contains 17 residues. CDR1 is MNHNS, CDR2 SASEGT, per germline. CDR3 in DNA: TGTGCCAGCAGTGAAGAAGCTGGACACCTCTATAATTCACCCCTCCACTTT. Amino acids: CASSEEAGHLYNSPLHF.

The rearrangement links TRBV7-8 to TRBJ1-4; D call uncertain. The CDR3 length is 14 residues. Per germline, CDR1 SGHVS and CDR2 FQNEAQ. With 3 bases removed from V and 6 bases from J, the gap between germline ends came to 11 bases. CDR3 nucleotides: TGTGCCAGCAGCTTGGACGGGCAGGATGAAAAACTGTTTTTT. Protein sequence: CASSLDGQDEKLFF. The whole variable domain, filled in from reference TRBV7-8 and TRBJ1-4, reads GAGVSQSPRYKVAKRGQDVALRCDPISGHVSLFWYQQALGQGPEFLTYFQNEAQLDKSGLPSDRFFAERPEGSVSTLKIQRTQQEDSAVYLCASSLDGQDEKLFFGSGTQLSVL.

This chain uses TRBV7-8 with TRBJ2-7, with TRBD2 as a possible D gene (5 bases). V was cut by 4 bases and J by 3 bases, with 7 bases left in between. This CDR3 region has 12 residues. CDR1 SGHVS and CDR2 FQNEAQ come from the germline V gene. CDR3 sequence: CASSSEGYEQYF. CDR3 nucleotide sequence: TGTGCCAGCAGCTCAGAGGGCTACGAGCAGTACTTC.

J is TRBJ1-2 and V is TRBV30, with 9 bases that match TRBD1. This CDR3 has 17 residues. V lost 1 base and J lost 4; bases outside the gene matches: 13. Per germline, CDR1 GTSNPN and CDR2 SVGIG (reference sequence). The CDR3 sequence is CAWSGTTRDRDSYGYTF. CDR3 in DNA: TGTGCCTGGAGTGGGACCACCCGGGACAGGGACAGCTATGGCTACACCTTC.

This clone was detected only once. This chain links TRBV4-1 with TRBJ2-2, with 7 bases identical to TRBD2. The CDR3 extends over 16 amino acids. In germline, CDR1 is MGHRA, CDR2 YSYEKL. J gave up 3 bases and V 3 bases, and 7 bases lay outside the gene matches. The CDR3 spells CASSHAVGGDTGELFF. For the CDR3, the DNA is TGCGCCAGCAGCCATGCTGTTGGGGGGGACACCGGGGAGCTGTTTTTT.

The count of this clone is one. J is TRBJ1-6 and V is TRBV5-8; D is undetermined. CDR1 and CDR2 (germline): SGHTS, YDEGEE. V lost 4 bases to trimming and J lost 2 bases, with 1 base between them. The CDR3 covers 12 residues. CDR3 sequence (DNA): TGTGCCAGCAGCCCCTATAATTCACCCCTCCACTTT. Encoded protein: CASSPYNSPLHF. Complete variable domain (other parts from reference TRBV5-8 and TRBJ1-6): EAGVTQSPTHLIKTRGQQATLRCSPISGHTSVYWYQQALGLGLQFLLWYDEGEERNRGNFPPRFSGRQFPNYSSELNVNALELEDSALYLCASSPYNSPLHFGNGTRLTVT.

V is TRBV9 and J is TRBJ1-2; D perhaps matches TRBD1 (5 bases). The CDR3 totals 11 residues. Trimming left V 2 bases short and J 8 bases short, with 7 bases between. Germline lookup yields CDR1 SGDLS and CDR2 YYNGEE. The CDR3 DNA reads as TGTGCCAGCAGCGTCGGGGGAGGCTACACCTTC. Protein: CASSVGGGYTF.

This clone came up many times. The chain is built from TRBV5-6 and TRBJ1-1, with TRBD1 as a possible D gene (5 bases). The germline V gene encodes CDR1 SGHDT and CDR2 YYEEEE. This CDR3 has 13 residues. Trimming cost V 4 bases and J 10 bases, with 17 bases left between them. The CDR3 DNA reads TGTGCCAGCAGCGGGGGGGTCGCCTTACGAGCTTTCTTT. As protein: CASSGGVALRAFF.

This sequence joins TRBV4-1 and TRBJ2-2; no definite D call. Germline assignment: CDR1 MGHRA and CDR2 YSYEKL. The CDR3 length is 16 residues. V gave up 4 bases and J gave up 4 bases, with 16 bases separating them. The chain's CDR3 is CASSLSPGDITGELFF. The CDR3 nucleotides read TGCGCCAGCAGCCTTAGCCCGGGCGATATCACCGGGGAGCTGTTTTTT.

V usage is TRBV19 and J usage is TRBJ2-7; possibly TRBD1 for D (5 bases). Trimming removed 6 bases at V and 0 bases at J, with 15 bases between. The CDR3 totals 15 residues. The germline CDR1 and CDR2 sequences are LNHDA and SQIVND (reference sequence). The CDR3 loop is CASRKDSTSSYEQYF. The DNA of the CDR3 is TGTGCCAGTAGAAAAGACAGTACGAGCTCCTACGAGCAGTACTTC. Filled out from reference TRBV19 and TRBJ2-7, the complete variable domain reads DGGITQSPKYLFRKEGQNVTLSCEQNLNHDAMYWYRQDPGQGLRLIYYSQIVNDFQKGDIAEGYSVSREKKESFPLTVTSAQKNPTAFYLCASRKDSTSSYEQYFGPGTRLTVT.

The rearrangement uses TRBV2 and TRBJ1-2; the D is unclear. Trimming took 7 bases from V and 0 from J, leaving 12 bases between them. The CDR3 length is 14 residues. The germline gives CDR1 SNHLY, CDR2 FYNNEI. The CDR3 here is CASTFVDANYGYTF. The DNA of the CDR3 is TGTGCCAGCACCTTCGTCGATGCTAACTATGGCTACACCTTC.

The rearrangement uses TRBV10-3 and TRBJ2-3; D is unclear. With 5 bases removed from V and 2 bases from J, the gap between germline ends came to 8 bases. Per the germline V gene, CDR1 is ENHRY and CDR2 is SYGVKD. The CDR3 is made up of 13 amino acids. In nucleotides, the CDR3 is TGTGCCATCAGTTCCCTAAACACAGATACGCAGTATTTT. Residues: CAISSLNTDTQYF.

This chain uses TRBV4-3 with TRBJ1-2; 7 bases line up with TRBD1. After removal of 3 bases from V and 6 bases from J, the junction contained 7 bases not matched to a gene. Germline V gives CDR1 LGHNA, CDR2 YSLEER. The CDR3 totals 14 residues. The CDR3 DNA follows: TGCGCCAGCAGCCACACGACAGGGAGGAATGGCTACACCTTC. Protein: CASSHTTGRNGYTF.

This clone showed up just once. The V call is TRBV6-2 or TRBV6-3, the J call TRBJ2-5, with a possible D match to TRBD1 (6 bases). The CDR3 spans 15 residues. V was shortened by 2 bases and J by 0 bases, with 10 bases between the two germline ends. Germline-derived CDR1 and CDR2 are MNHEY and SVGEGT. CDR3 sequence reads: CASSYLRGYQETQYF. Here the CDR3 DNA reads TGTGCCAGCAGTTACCTAAGGGGGTACCAAGAGACCCAGTACTTC.

The chain links TRBV15 to TRBJ2-3; 8 nucleotides line up with TRBD1. Germline V CDR1 and CDR2: LNHNV, YYDKDF (reference sequence). The V gene end was trimmed by 0 bases and the J gene end by 12 bases; junction bases not matched to a gene: 5. The CDR3 has 13 residues. The CDR3: CATSRERGQGQYF. The CDR3 DNA sequence: TGTGCCACCAGCAGAGAGAGAGGACAGGGCCAGTATTTT.